Below, 2 T cell receptor beta chains from the same sample are listed, as sequenced in a study of Graves' ophthalmopathy and Graves' hyperthyroidism. RNA transcripts were the template, and TCR beta CDR3 regions were amplified from them. HTBI primers were employed in first-round RT-PCR, then a second-round multiplex PCR followed. From the multiplex PCR reads, TCRdb called clonotypes with MiXCR, one entry per CDR3 protein. The table has 680,000 or so distinct CDR3 sequences, roughly 20% seen once. Material for sequencing was peripheral blood. The receptors shown here come from a woman aged 18-29 years with stable Graves' hyperthyroidism. Some clones in this sample may be carry-over from other donors' samples.

This clonotype was seen more than once but under ten times. This chain uses TRBV3-1 with TRBJ1-1; D possibly corresponds to TRBD1 (5 bases). Germline CDR1 LGHDT, CDR2 YNNKEL (reference sequence). The CDR3 extends over 14 amino acids. Trimming left V 2 bases short and J 1 base short, with 8 bases between. The CDR3 sequence: CASSQMTANTEAFF. CDR3 bases: TGTGCCAGCAGCCAAATGACAGCGAACACTGAAGCTTTCTTT. The full variable domain, its missing parts supplied by reference TRBV3-1 and TRBJ1-1, is DTAVSQTPKYLVTQMGNDKSIKCEQNLGHDTMYWYKQDSKKFLKIMFSYNNKELIINETVPNRFSPKSPDKAHLNLHINSLELGDSAVYFCASSQMTANTEAFFGQGTRLTVV.

A word on this clonotype: One junction end does not reproduce the germline sequence, and a read error may be involved. This chain connects TRBV7-7 to TRBJ2-5; perhaps TRBD1 as D (6 bases). This CDR3 is 14 amino acids long. The germline V gene encodes CDR1 SSHAT and CDR2 FNYEAQ (reference sequence). CDR3 in amino acids: CASSATGYQETQYF. Here the CDR3 DNA reads TGTGCTAGCAGCGCCACAGGGTATCAAGAGACCCAGTACTTC.